The T cell receptor beta chain under discussion was sequenced for a study of T cell repertoires in cytomegalovirus infection. Study-level information: Indications of both CMV infection and matching HLA type were provided by public TCR beta signatures. Overall study results and limits: Carriage of CMV together with the relevant HLA was identifiable through cumulative public TCR beta family frequency. CMV-specific TCR beta clonotypes restricted by HLA-C dominated the ex vivo response.

TCRdb reanalysed the reads using MiXCR and keeps one entry per CDR3 protein. This table has 150,000 to 200,000 distinct CDR3 sequences, 13% to 15% appearing once. A note on this clonotype: Its target is unknown.

V was clipped by 7 bases and J by 6 bases; unmatched bases: 6. CDR3 size: 15 residues. Germline CDR1 is SNHLY and CDR2 is FYNNEI. Material: PBMCs. The sequence came from a human donor in good health (CMV status not recorded). Some clones in this sample may be carry-over from other donors' samples. The chain joins TRBV2 to TRBJ2-2, with 12 bases lining up with TRBD2. CDR3 nucleotide sequence: TGTGCCAGCATTATGACTAGCGGGAGAGCCGGGGAGCTGTTTTTT. It codes for CASIMTSGRAGELFF.